Detailed here is one T cell receptor beta chain. Its antigen is unknown. The V gene's germline CDR1 is KGHSH and CDR2 LQKENI. V lost 2 bases and J lost 3, with 8 bases in between. The CDR3 has 13 amino acids. The data belong to a study of cytomegalovirus exposure and HLA in healthy donors. Whole-study findings and limits: Clusters of TCRs from the first cohort tended to co-occur in the approximately 130 validation repertoires (as a later analysis found). The study listed around 150 cytomegalovirus-associated TCR beta chains.

Assay: immunoSEQ multiplex PCR; the TCRdb copy retains only in-frame clones and omits some. Of some 200,000 clones listed, roughly nine tenths are singletons. V is TRBV18 and J is TRBJ2-7; the D call may be TRBD1 or TRBD2 (5 bases each). The origin of this receptor is a man aged 25 to 40 in good health and CMV-seropositive. The source material was PBMCs. CDR3 amino acids: CASSPEGNYEQYF. The CDR3, as DNA: TGTGCCAGCTCACCAGAGGGGAACTACGAGCAGTACTTC.